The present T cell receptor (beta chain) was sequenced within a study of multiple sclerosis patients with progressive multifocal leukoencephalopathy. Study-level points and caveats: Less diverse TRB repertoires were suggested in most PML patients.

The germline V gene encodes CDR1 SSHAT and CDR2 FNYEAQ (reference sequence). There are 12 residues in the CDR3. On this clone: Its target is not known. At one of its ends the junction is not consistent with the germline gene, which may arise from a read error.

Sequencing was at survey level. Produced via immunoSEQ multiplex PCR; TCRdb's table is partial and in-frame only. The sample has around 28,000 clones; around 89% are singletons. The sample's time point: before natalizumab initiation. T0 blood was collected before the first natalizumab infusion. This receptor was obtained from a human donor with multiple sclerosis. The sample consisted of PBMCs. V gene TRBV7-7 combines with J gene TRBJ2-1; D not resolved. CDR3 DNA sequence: TGTGCTAGCAGCCACCCCCTGTGTGAGCAGTTCTTC. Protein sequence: CASSHPLCEQFF.